Following are 21 T cell receptor beta chains from one sample sequenced in a study of shared clonotypes between healthy human individuals. The method was immunoSEQ multiplex PCR; TCRdb's version includes in-frame clones alone and lacks a portion of them. The repertoire consists of about 2.4 million clones, with roughly 92% occurring once and the leading ten covering 0.13% to 0.15%. Sequenced: naive CD4+ T cells sorted from blood. The sample's subset: CD45RA+ positively selected. These receptors came from a man between 18 and 35 years old in good health.

V is TRBV10-3 and J is TRBJ2-2; 10 bases match TRBD2. The CDR3 has 17 residues. V lost 7 bases to trimming and J lost 3 bases; unmatched junction nucleotides: 11. Germline lookup yields CDR1 ENHRY and CDR2 SYGVKD. The CDR3 sequence: CAITRSGGASDTGELFF. For the CDR3, the DNA is TGTGCCATCACCAGAAGCGGGGGGGCCTCTGACACCGGGGAGCTGTTTTTT.

The chain is built from TRBV19 and TRBJ1-2, with 9 bases matching TRBD1. CDR1 is LNHDA and CDR2 is SQIVND in the germline V gene (reference sequence). The CDR3 loop spans 14 amino acids. Trimming cost V 6 bases and J 4 bases; bases outside gene matches: 6. CDR3 region: CASRPDRGTYGYTF. Written as DNA, the CDR3 is TGTGCCAGTAGACCTGACAGGGGGACCTATGGCTACACCTTC.

The chain couples TRBV9 to TRBJ2-5; D is possibly TRBD1 (6 bases). From germline, CDR1 is SGDLS and CDR2 YYNGEE. The CDR3 is made up of 14 amino acids. Trimming cost V 3 bases and J 2 bases, with 11 bases left between them. CDR3 region: CASSAGRGQETQYF. CDR3 DNA: TGTGCCAGCAGCGCCGGTAGGGGGCAAGAGACCCAGTACTTC.

This clone showed up just a few times. The chain is built from TRBV7-2 and TRBJ1-6; D possibly corresponds to TRBD1 (5 bases). Germline V lookup: CDR1 SGHTA, CDR2 FQGNSA. The V end was cut by 7 bases, the J end by 9 bases, with 19 bases between. This CDR3 comprises 15 residues. The CDR3 loop is CASTVTATLGSPLHF. The CDR3 region has the DNA TGTGCCAGCACGGTGACAGCCACTCTAGGTTCACCCCTCCACTTT.

This sequence joins TRBV7-2 and TRBJ2-3, with D uncertain. With 5 bases removed from V and 1 base from J, the gap between germline ends came to 13 bases. This CDR3 contains 15 residues. CDR1 is SGHTA and CDR2 is FQGNSA in the germline V gene. The CDR3 reads CASSKNPAGTDTQYF. In DNA, the CDR3 is TGTGCCAGCAGCAAAAACCCAGCAGGCACAGATACGCAGTATTTT.

The V gene is TRBV5-6, the J gene TRBJ1-3; no definite D call. Germline V gene lookup returns CDR1 SGHDT and CDR2 YYEEEE. Trimming took off 0 bases at V and 0 bases at J, with 7 bases between the two ends. There are 15 residues in the CDR3. CDR3 protein: CASSLDILSGNTIYF. The DNA of the CDR3 is TGTGCCAGCAGCTTGGACATACTCTCTGGAAACACCATATATTTT.

The chain couples TRBV7-2 to TRBJ2-1; a weak D match, TRBD2 (6 bases). V shed 4 bases and J shed 6 bases, with 13 bases lying between them. The CDR3 has 14 amino acids. The germline CDR1 and CDR2 sequences are SGHTA and FQGNSA. CDR3 coding DNA: TGTGCCAGCAGCTACTCCCAGGGAGGCAATGAGCAGTTCTTC. It specifies CASSYSQGGNEQFF.

The chain combines TRBV10-2 with TRBJ1-5, with D possibly matching TRBD1 (5 bases). Germline-derived CDR1 and CDR2 are WSHSY and SAAADI. This CDR3 spans 15 amino acids. With 0 bases removed from V and 7 bases from J, the gap between germline ends came to 13 bases. CDR3 residues: CASSESGANSQPQHF. CDR3 DNA: TGCGCCAGCAGTGAGTCAGGGGCGAATTCGCAGCCCCAGCATTTT.

V gene TRBV27 combines with J gene TRBJ2-7, with TRBD2 matching 7 bases. Germline trimming cut 5 bases from V and 4 bases from J; bases unmatched to any gene: 2. CDR3 length: 12 residues. Germline V gene data show CDR1 as MNHEY and CDR2 as SMNVEV (reference sequence). Written as DNA, the CDR3 is TGTGCCAGCAGTAACGGGAGGTACGAGCAGTACTTC. Residues: CASSNGRYEQYF.

V and J are TRBV5-1 and TRBJ2-7, with D hard to call. The length of the CDR3 is 13 residues. Germline values: CDR1 SGHRS, CDR2 YFSETQ. V was pared by 1 base and J by 2 bases, with 7 bases between. CDR3 protein: CASSLYHTYEQYF. The CDR3 DNA reads TGCGCCAGCAGCTTGTATCACACCTACGAGCAGTACTTC.

The V gene is TRBV29-1, the J gene TRBJ2-5; perhaps D is TRBD1 or TRBD2 (5 bases each). The length of the CDR3 is 11 residues. The germline V gene has CDR1 SQVTM and CDR2 ANQGSEA. V was pared by 3 bases and J by 5 bases, with 7 bases between. The CDR3 spells CSVDEGETQYF. The CDR3 DNA reads as TGCAGCGTTGATGAGGGGGAGACCCAGTACTTC.

The chain couples TRBV6-5 to TRBJ2-3; TRBD1 might be the D (6 bases). The V gene's germline CDR1 is MNHEY and CDR2 SVGAGI. This CDR3 region has 14 residues. The V end lost 8 bases, the J end lost 2 bases, and 14 bases lay between the germline ends. The CDR3 here is CASGPWGLTDTQYF. The CDR3 nucleotides are TGTGCCAGCGGACCGTGGGGGCTCACAGATACGCAGTATTTT.

The rearrangement joins TRBV4-1 to TRBJ1-4; D remains ambiguous. Germline assignment: CDR1 MGHRA and CDR2 YSYEKL. The CDR3 is 16 amino acids. Trimming shortened V by 0 bases and J by 7 bases, and 15 bases separated the two germline ends. Here the CDR3 reads CASSQDLTPAFEKLFF. DNA of the CDR3: TGCGCCAGCAGCCAAGATCTTACGCCCGCCTTTGAAAAACTGTTTTTT.

The chain links TRBV2 to TRBJ1-4; the match to TRBD1 covers 7 bases. V lost 6 bases to trimming and J lost 8 bases; unmatched junction nucleotides: 9. CDR3 size: 14 residues. The germline CDR1 and CDR2 sequences are SNHLY and FYNNEI. The CDR3: CASRDRVFEEKLFF. The CDR3 bases are TGTGCCAGCAGAGACAGGGTGTTCGAGGAAAAACTGTTTTTT.

The genes are TRBV2 and TRBJ1-4, with 12 positions matching TRBD1. This CDR3 has 15 residues. V shed 8 bases and J 2 bases; nucleotides not matched to a gene: 3. The germline gives CDR1 SNHLY, CDR2 FYNNEI. DNA for the CDR3: TGTGCCAGCGCGGGACAGGGGGCGACTAATGAAAAACTGTTTTTT. Translating it yields CASAGQGATNEKLFF.

The chain joins TRBV6-1 to TRBJ1-2; D gene unclear. Trimming shortened V by 4 bases and J by 8 bases, and 11 bases separated the two germline ends. CDR3 size: 12 residues. Germline loops: CDR1 MNHNS, CDR2 SASEGT. The CDR3 DNA sequence: TGTGCCAGCAGTGGGGCCCTAGTCGGCTACACCTTC. This codes for CASSGALVGYTF.

This rearrangement joins TRBV6-4 to TRBJ1-5; maybe TRBD1 (5 bases). Germline V gives CDR1 MRHNA, CDR2 SNTAGT. CDR3 length: 12 amino acids. Trimming took 6 bases from V and 7 from J, leaving 10 bases between them. The CDR3 DNA reads as TGTGCCAGCAGGAGGGACCTGCAGCCCCAGCATTTT. Residues: CASRRDLQPQHF.

This sequence joins TRBV7-9 and TRBJ2-3; no clear D. Trimming shortened V by 2 bases and J by 4 bases, and 4 bases separated the two germline ends. The CDR3 contains 12 residues. Looked up from germline, CDR1 is SEHNR and CDR2 is FQNEAQ (reference sequence). The CDR3 region is CASSLYPDTQYF. CDR3 nucleotides: TGTGCCAGCAGCTTATACCCAGATACGCAGTATTTT.

This clone is a singleton in its sample. This sequence joins TRBV27 and TRBJ1-3; possible D gene TRBD1, 5 bases. The V and J ends lost 5 bases and 0 bases respectively, with 11 bases between them. The CDR3 extends over 15 amino acids. Germline V lookup: CDR1 MNHEY, CDR2 SMNVEV (reference sequence). CDR3 sequence (DNA): TGTGCCAGCAGTCTGACAGCGAACTCTGGAAACACCATATATTTT. Amino acids: CASSLTANSGNTIYF.

The chain uses TRBV30 and TRBJ1-1, with TRBD1 matching 7 bases. The CDR3 totals 15 residues. CDR1 and CDR2 (germline): GTSNPN, SVGIG (reference sequence). Trimming took 0 bases from V and 2 from J; bases not matched to a gene: 6. In DNA form, the CDR3 reads TGTGCCTGGAGTGTTTGGGGACAGCCAAACACTGAAGCTTTCTTT. It is translated as CAWSVWGQPNTEAFF. Full variable domain (remainder filled in from reference TRBV30 and TRBJ1-1): SQTIHQWPATLVQPVGSPLSLECTVEGTSNPNLYWYRQAAGRGLQLLFYSVGIGQISSEVPQNLSASRPQDRQFILSSKKLLLSDSGFYLCAWSVWGQPNTEAFFGQGTRLTVV.

V is TRBV2 and J is TRBJ2-2; 8 bases map to TRBD1. The V and J ends lost 6 bases and 5 bases, in that order; junction bases with no gene match: 5. Germline CDR1 and CDR2: SNHLY and FYNNEI. CDR3 length: 14 amino acids. The CDR3 is CASRDRAVTGELFF. The CDR3 DNA reads as TGTGCCAGCAGGGACAGGGCTGTGACCGGGGAGCTGTTTTTT. Filled out from reference TRBV2 and TRBJ2-2, the complete variable domain reads EPEVTQTPSHQVTQMGQEVILRCVPISNHLYFYWYRQILGQKVEFLVSFYNNEISEKSEIFDDQFSVERPDGSNFTLKIRSTKLEDSAMYFCASRDRAVTGELFFGEGSRLTVL.